Below are 31 T cell receptor beta chains sequenced from a single sample in a study of beta chain features in type 1 diabetes. Study-level results: All four CD4+ subsets of Type 1 diabetes patients contained TCRB CDR3s that were moderately but significantly shorter.

Reverse transcribing all isolated RNA meant expressed TCRB transcripts were sequenced. TCRdb keeps only in-frame clones here, not all; method: immunoSEQ multiplex PCR. The sample yields some 160,000 clones, roughly 9% seen once. Antigens of these TCRs are unknown. Sequencing input: central memory CD4+ T cells from blood. These receptors originate from a woman younger than 45 with type 1 diabetes.

This clone was detected a few times. Mismatch with germline at one junction end may stem from a read error. The gene calls are TRBV7-3 and TRBJ2-1; TRBD2 might be the D (6 bases). The CDR3 extends over 13 amino acids. Germline V gives CDR1 SGHTA, CDR2 FQGTGA. The CDR3 region has the DNA TGTGCCAGCAGCCTAACTAGCTCTCCTGAGCAGTTCTTC. Its translation is CASSLTSSPEQFF.

The J gene is TRBJ2-1, the V gene TRBV28; D is possibly TRBD1 (5 bases). The V end was cut by 6 bases, the J end by 8 bases, with 20 bases between. The germline V gene encodes CDR1 MDHEN and CDR2 SYDVKM. The CDR3 is 15 residues long. This chain's CDR3 is CASSYDRFIGDEQFF. CDR3 coding DNA: TGTGCCAGCAGCTATGACAGATTTATCGGCGATGAGCAGTTCTTC.

The chain couples TRBV28 to TRBJ1-2; D unclear. V was cut by 4 bases and J by 1 base, with 7 bases left in between. This CDR3 spans 13 amino acids. Germline V gene data show CDR1 as MDHEN and CDR2 as SYDVKM. The CDR3 coding sequence is TGTGCCAGCAGTTCGGGGAATAACTATGGCTACACCTTC. Protein product: CASSSGNNYGYTF.

The chain uses TRBV2 and TRBJ2-7, with a weak D call TRBD1 (5 bases). Trimming pared 7 bases from V and 6 bases from J, leaving 13 bases between. This CDR3 has 12 residues. Germline values: CDR1 SNHLY, CDR2 FYNNEI. CDR3 DNA: TGTGCCAGCAAATTGGGGCTGATCGAGCAGTACTTC. Translating gives CASKLGLIEQYF.

The V call is TRBV5-1, the J call TRBJ1-5; a weak D match, TRBD1 (6 bases). Germline CDR1 and CDR2: SGHRS and YFSETQ. The CDR3 is 14 residues long. V dropped 0 bases and J dropped 7 bases, with 11 bases sitting between them. CDR3 region: CASSLDGGEQPQHF. The CDR3 DNA reads as TGCGCCAGCAGCTTGGATGGGGGCGAGCAGCCCCAGCATTTT.

This clone has ten or more counts. Its ends do not fully match the called genes, so a read error is possible. J is TRBJ2-1 and V is TRBV2; TRBD2 matches at 8 bases. The CDR3 loop spans 15 amino acids. Germline V CDR1 and CDR2: SNHLY, FYNNEI. This CDR3 reads CASREAGLVSNEQFF. DNA of the CDR3: TGTGCCAGCAGGGAAGCGGGACTAGTCTCCAATGAGCAGTTCTTC.

This clone was picked up a small number of times. The chain links TRBV29-1 to TRBJ2-3; 9 nucleotides line up with TRBD2. V gave up 4 bases and J gave up 3 bases; unmatched junction bases: 8. This CDR3 has 15 amino acids. Germline CDR1 is SQVTM and CDR2 is ANQGSEA. Here the CDR3 reads CSVGRREGGTDTQYF. In nucleotides, the CDR3 is TGCAGCGTTGGGAGGCGGGAGGGTGGAACAGATACGCAGTATTTT.

The chain uses TRBV18 and TRBJ2-3; TRBD2 matches at 10 bases. CDR3 length: 18 amino acids. The germline CDR1 and CDR2 sequences are KGHSH and LQKENI. Trimming cost V 3 bases and J 2 bases; bases outside gene matches: 11. The CDR3 sequence: CASSPVPAGGPDTDTQYF. The CDR3 DNA sequence: TGTGCCAGCTCACCGGTGCCAGCGGGAGGGCCTGACACAGATACGCAGTATTTT. The full variable domain, rest sourced from reference TRBV18 and TRBJ2-3, is NAGVMQNPRHLVRRRGQEARLRCSPMKGHSHVYWYRQLPEEGLKFMVYLQKENIIDESGMPKERFSAEFPKEGPSILRIQQVVRGDSAAYFCASSPVPAGGPDTDTQYFGPGTRLTVL.

This clone occurred a few times. The rearrangement uses TRBV30 and TRBJ2-1; D is possibly TRBD2 (6 bases). Trimming removed 2 bases at V and 4 bases at J, with 15 bases between. This CDR3 contains 15 residues. CDR1 GTSNPN and CDR2 SVGIG come from the germline V gene (reference sequence). CDR3 sequence: CAWSSFSGSYNEQFF. The CDR3, as DNA: TGTGCCTGGAGTTCGTTCAGCGGGTCGTACAATGAGCAGTTCTTC.

This chain joins TRBV20-1 and TRBJ1-2, with unresolved D. The CDR3 spans 10 residues. With 2 bases removed from V and 6 bases from J, the gap between germline ends came to 4 bases. CDR1 and CDR2 (germline): DFQATT, SNEGSKA (reference sequence). The CDR3 sequence is CSARQNGYTF. The CDR3, as DNA: TGCAGTGCTAGACAGAATGGCTACACCTTC.

This clone was counted only a few times. The chain has TRBV4-1 and TRBJ1-3, with no clear D. The CDR3 runs 15 residues. V was clipped by 0 bases and J by 6 bases, with 12 bases between them. Per germline, CDR1 MGHRA and CDR2 YSYEKL. CDR3 in DNA: TGCGCCAGCAGCCAAGAGGGCCGCCGGGAAAACACCATATATTTT. Amino acid sequence: CASSQEGRRENTIYF.

V usage is TRBV10-2 and J usage is TRBJ1-1, with D perhaps TRBD1 (5 bases). The CDR3 runs 14 residues. Trimming stripped 1 base from V and 4 bases from J, with 10 bases between. Germline assignment: CDR1 WSHSY and CDR2 SAAADI. CDR3 loop: CASSEFGAGTEAFF. The CDR3 nucleotides are TGCGCCAGCAGTGAGTTTGGGGCCGGCACTGAAGCTTTCTTT.

This chain links TRBV2 with TRBJ2-1; perhaps TRBD2 as D (5 bases). CDR3 size: 15 residues. In germline, CDR1 is SNHLY, CDR2 FYNNEI. V gave up 5 bases and J gave up 2 bases, with 13 bases separating them. CDR3: CASSSLAGTYNEQFF. The CDR3 DNA reads as TGTGCCAGCAGTTCCCTAGCTGGAACCTACAATGAGCAGTTCTTC.

The rearrangement uses TRBV19 and TRBJ2-1, with D possibly TRBD2 on 6 matching bases. The length of the CDR3 is 16 residues. V was shortened by 4 bases and J by 8 bases, with 21 bases between the two germline ends. CDR1 is LNHDA, CDR2 SQIVND, per germline (reference sequence). CDR3 loop: CASSTPTSSTLDEQFF. In DNA form, the CDR3 reads TGTGCCAGTAGTACCCCGACTAGTTCAACTTTGGATGAGCAGTTCTTC. The full variable domain, in which reference TRBV19 and TRBJ2-1 provide the parts outside the CDR3, is DGGITQSPKYLFRKEGQNVTLSCEQNLNHDAMYWYRQDPGQGLRLIYYSQIVNDFQKGDIAEGYSVSREKKESFPLTVTSAQKNPTAFYLCASSTPTSSTLDEQFFGPGTRLTVL.

The rearrangement joins TRBV5-1 to TRBJ2-7; 7 bases agree with TRBD1. Germline V CDR1 and CDR2: SGHRS, YFSETQ. Trimming at V came to 4 bases and at J to 4 bases, leaving 5 bases not matched to a gene. The CDR3 contains 13 residues. CDR3 residues: CASSPTGKYEQYF. The CDR3 DNA follows: TGCGCCAGCAGCCCGACAGGGAAGTACGAGCAGTACTTC.

In this sample, this clone turned up a few times. The genes are TRBV7-2 and TRBJ2-3, with TRBD2 identical over 11 bases. Germline V lookup: CDR1 SGHTA, CDR2 FQGNSA. This CDR3 is built from 14 residues. The J segment lost 4 bases and the V segment lost 6 bases, leaving 3 bases of the junction unmatched. Written as DNA, the CDR3 is TGTGCCAGCAGACCGGGACTAGCGGCAGATACGCAGTATTTT. It translates to CASRPGLAADTQYF.

The gene calls are TRBV5-1 and TRBJ2-5; possible D gene TRBD2, 5 bases. Trimming removed 3 bases from V and 4 bases from J, with 10 bases in between. The length of the CDR3 is 13 residues. Germline values: CDR1 SGHRS, CDR2 YFSETQ. The CDR3 region is CASSSGGLETQYF. Written as DNA, the CDR3 is TGCGCCAGCAGCTCCGGCGGGTTAGAGACCCAGTACTTC.

The chain has TRBV23-1 and TRBJ1-5, with TRBD1 identical over 8 bases. TRBV23-1 is an ORF; its function is uncertain. The CDR3 has 18 amino acids. After removal of 0 bases from V and 5 bases from J, the junction contained 12 bases not matched to a gene. In DNA form, the CDR3 reads TGCGCCAGCAGTCAATCCGGGGCGGGACAGGATATCCATCAGCCCCAGCATTTT. It yields the protein CASSQSGAGQDIHQPQHF.

In this sample, this clone turned up a few times. The rearrangement links TRBV21-1 to TRBJ2-1; the table names TRBD1, a call not compared with the DNA. TRBV21-1 is a pseudogene locus. The CDR3 runs 14 residues. The CDR3 here is CASSNEDRPNEQFF. For the CDR3, the DNA is TGTGCCAGCAGCAATGAAGACAGGCCAAATGAGCAGTTCTTC.

The chain employs TRBV7-2 and TRBJ2-1, with TRBD2 matching 8 bases. The trim removed 2 bases at V and 8 bases at J, leaving 8 bases unmatched. The CDR3 is 15 amino acids. Germline V gene sequence: CDR1 SGHTA, CDR2 FQGNSA. The CDR3 is CASSLQAGVGYEQFF. Here the CDR3 DNA reads TGTGCCAGCAGCTTACAAGCGGGAGTGGGCTATGAGCAGTTCTTC. Using reference TRBV7-2 and TRBJ2-1 for the parts outside the CDR3, the full variable domain is GAGVSQSPSNKVTEKGKDVELRCDPISGHTALYWYRQSLGQGLEFLIYFQGNSAPDKSGLPSDRFSAERTGGSVSTLTIQRTQQEDSAVYLCASSLQAGVGYEQFFGPGTRLTVL.

This rearrangement joins TRBV7-2 to TRBJ2-5, with 12 bases fitting TRBD2. Per the germline V gene, CDR1 is SGHTA and CDR2 is FQGNSA. J was trimmed by 5 bases and V by 9 bases; bases with no gene match: 7. The CDR3 extends over 14 amino acids. CDR3 nucleotides: TGTGCCAGTAGGACTAGCGGGACCCGGGAGACCCAGTACTTC. Translation: CASRTSGTRETQYF.

The sample holds a few counts of this clone. The rearrangement uses TRBV19 and TRBJ1-2, with no clear D. With 8 bases removed from V and 3 bases from J, the gap between germline ends came to 10 bases. The CDR3 sequence is 12 residues long. Germline assignment: CDR1 LNHDA and CDR2 SQIVND (reference sequence). The CDR3 bases are TGTGCCAGTGCGGACGGGGACTATGGCTACACCTTC. Translating it yields CASADGDYGYTF.

In its sample, this clone was seen many times. This chain joins TRBV4-1 and TRBJ2-7; 7 nucleotides line up with TRBD1. Germline trimming cut 1 base from V and 0 bases from J; bases unmatched to any gene: 6. The CDR3 loop spans 16 amino acids. Germline V CDR1 and CDR2: MGHRA, YSYEKL. The CDR3 DNA is TGCGCCAGCAGCCAAGGACAGGGTCGCAGCTCCTACGAGCAGTACTTC. Its protein is CASSQGQGRSSYEQYF.

This chain connects TRBV29-1 to TRBJ2-1, with a tentative D call TRBD2 (5 bases). Germline CDR1 and CDR2: SQVTM and ANQGSEA. V was shortened by 3 bases and J by 5 bases, with 11 bases between the two germline ends. The CDR3 contains 13 residues. In DNA form, the CDR3 reads TGCAGCGTTGATACTAGGGTCCACAATGAGCAGTTCTTC. Its protein product is CSVDTRVHNEQFF.

The chain joins TRBV5-1 to TRBJ1-1; D is possibly TRBD1 (6 bases). V shed 0 bases and J shed 0 bases, with 6 bases lying between them. The CDR3 is 14 residues long. Germline CDR1 SGHRS, CDR2 YFSETQ. This CDR3 is CASSLGTVNTEAFF. CDR3 DNA sequence: TGCGCCAGCAGCTTGGGGACAGTGAACACTGAAGCTTTCTTT.

This clone was observed a handful of times. The genes are TRBV7-3 and TRBJ2-2; maybe TRBD2 (6 bases). The CDR3 consists of 15 residues. Per the germline V gene, CDR1 is SGHTA and CDR2 is FQGTGA. V lost 2 bases and J 4 bases, leaving 11 bases between the germline ends. CDR3 DNA sequence: TGTGCCAGCAGCTTAGGCGGGGCGAGCACCGGGGAGCTGTTTTTT. Amino acid sequence: CASSLGGASTGELFF.

V and J are TRBV6-4 and TRBJ1-2, with D maybe TRBD1 (6 bases). The CDR3 totals 13 residues. V dropped 2 bases and J dropped 8 bases, with 12 bases sitting between them. In germline, CDR1 is MRHNA, CDR2 SNTAGT. The CDR3 here is CASSDAGARGYTF. CDR3 sequence (DNA): TGTGCCAGCAGTGACGCGGGGGCCCGGGGCTACACCTTC.

The V and J genes are TRBV7-9 and TRBJ2-3; D uncertain. This CDR3 is built from 15 residues. The germline V gene has CDR1 SEHNR and CDR2 FQNEAQ (reference sequence). V lost 2 bases and J 4 bases, leaving 13 bases between the germline ends. The CDR3 protein is CASSLTLPSADTQYF. The DNA for the CDR3 is TGTGCCAGCAGCTTAACCTTACCTAGTGCAGATACGCAGTATTTT.

This clone was counted between two and nine times. The sample has other DNA sequences that encode this CDR3 too. The chain carries TRBV20-1 and TRBJ2-5; D not resolved. The CDR3 is made up of 10 amino acids. Germline V gene sequence: CDR1 DFQATT, CDR2 SNEGSKA (reference sequence). V was cut by 6 bases and J by 4 bases, with 6 bases left in between. The CDR3 spells CSAKAETQYF. For the CDR3, the DNA is TGCAGTGCCAAAGCAGAGACCCAGTACTTC.

The chain carries TRBV5-1 and TRBJ2-7; possible D gene TRBD2, 6 bases. In germline, CDR1 is SGHRS, CDR2 YFSETQ. The CDR3 covers 14 residues. The germline V and J ends were trimmed by 3 bases and 1 base, with 11 bases remaining between them. For the CDR3, the DNA is TGCGCCAGCAGCTGGGACGGGGGTTCCTACGAGCAGTACTTC. Translating it yields CASSWDGGSYEQYF.

Turning to this clone: The same CDR3 arises from other DNA sequences in this sample as well. This chain uses TRBV27 with TRBJ1-1; 7 bases are shared with TRBD1. This CDR3 has 12 amino acids. V dropped 4 bases and J dropped 6; count of bases not matched to a gene: 2. Germline V lookup: CDR1 MNHEY, CDR2 SMNVEV (reference sequence). In DNA, the CDR3 is TGTGCCAGCAGTTCAGGGGGAGCTGAAGCTTTCTTT. As protein: CASSSGGAEAFF.